The table lists the clone carrying this TCR beta chain with many counts. For CDR3 and TCR beta VDJ profiling, genomic DNA was the template used. TCRdb fed the reads into MiXCR, producing one record per CDR3 protein. In the table there are 150,000 or so distinct CDR3 sequences, less than 50% of which are singletons. The CDR3 runs to 14 residues. The V end was cut by 0 bases, the J end by 2 bases, with 7 bases between. Germline V gives CDR1 DFQATT, CDR2 SNEGSKA (reference sequence). The data originate from a study of CD8+CD57+ T cells in acquired aplastic anemia. Sequenced patients had shown CD8+CD57+ cell expansion by flow cytometry.

The chain has TRBV20-1 and TRBJ2-2; D unresolved. Specimen: sorted CD4+, CD8+, or CD8+CD57+ T cells (not recorded which) from PBMCs. The receptor comes from a human donor with aplastic anemia. CDR3 in amino acids: CSARDSFNTGELFF. CDR3 coding DNA: TGCAGTGCTAGAGATTCCTTCAACACCGGGGAGCTGTTTTTT.